A single TCR beta chain is shown here with its context. Its antigen is undetermined. This record belongs to a study of response to subunit inactivated influenza vaccine. General study findings and limits: Authors suggested each seasonal flu vaccination may recruit only limited numbers of new T cells.

This CDR3 region has 18 residues. V lost 1 base and J lost 0, with 16 bases in between. CDR1 and CDR2 (germline): SGDLS, YYNGEE. TCRdb passed the RT-PCR reads through MiXCR, listing each CDR3 protein once. The sample carries over 650,000 distinct CDR3 sequences, 15% to 20% recorded once. The specimen was PBMCs from blood, collected roughly 5 days after vaccination. The genes are TRBV9 and TRBJ2-2; D might be TRBD2 (5 bases). The TCR originated in a man aged 50 to 60 who received an inactivated influenza vaccine. The CDR3 DNA is TGTGCCAGCAGCGTACGCCGGGAACGACCTGCGAACACCGGGGAGCTGTTTTTT. Translation: CASSVRRERPANTGELFF. The variable domain in full, completed from reference TRBV9 and TRBJ2-2, reads DSGVTQTPKHLITATGQRVTLRCSPRSGDLSVYWYQQSLDQGLQFLIQYYNGEERAKGNILERFSAQQFPDLHSELNLSSLELGDSALYFCASSVRRERPANTGELFFGEGSRLTVL.